These 21 T cell receptor beta chains originate from one sample sequenced in a study of spatial heterogeneity in lung cancer. One entry per CDR3 protein, called by TCRdb with MiXCR from the 5' RACE reads. The sample lists around 13,000 distinct CDR3 sequences, more than 4.5% occurring once. Sample time point: sample taken at primary tumor resection. Whole RNA from tumor, nontumor lung or frozen PBMC was sequenced unsorted. The specimen comprised lung tumor tissue, sampled at surgery. These receptors were obtained from a human donor with early-stage non-small cell lung cancer.

This clonotype was detected ten times or more. The library was prepared for alpha chains; this beta chain is a stray read, so its frequency means little. The rearrangement uses TRBV27 and TRBJ2-1; 7 nucleotides align to TRBD2. The CDR3 length is 17 residues. V shed 6 bases, J shed 4 bases, and the junction held 15 bases outside the gene matches. CDR1 is MNHEY, CDR2 SMNVEV, per germline (reference sequence). CDR3 region: CASSNPSRGGSYNEQFF. CDR3 in DNA: TGTGCCAGCAGCAACCCGTCTCGCGGGGGTTCGTACAATGAGCAGTTCTTC.

There are many counts of this clonotype. In a library made to pick up alpha chains, this beta chain is a stray read with a size that means little. This sequence joins TRBV19 and TRBJ2-1; D perhaps matches TRBD1 (5 bases). The CDR3 is made up of 14 amino acids. V was cut by 10 bases and J by 7 bases, with 20 bases left in between. CDR1 is LNHDA and CDR2 is SQIVND in the germline V gene (reference sequence). CDR3 DNA sequence: TGTGCCACCTCCCCTGGACACCCTAGGAATGAGCAGTTCTTC. Translation gives CATSPGHPRNEQFF.

This clonotype was found many times. Little can be read into the size of this beta chain, an off-target read in a library designed for alpha chains. The CDR3 is CANTKTGINTGELFF. The CDR3 DNA reads TGTGCCAATACAAAGACAGGGATCAACACCGGGGAGCTGTTTTTT. The chain has TRBV12-3 or TRBV12-4 and TRBJ2-2, with 7 bases that match TRBD1. With 10 bases clipped from V and 2 bases from J, the junction kept 10 bases outside the gene matches. The CDR3 has 15 residues.

This clonotype has a count of ten or more. The size of this beta chain means little, since it is a stray read in a library made for alpha chains. The V gene is TRBV4-1, the J gene TRBJ1-5; TRBD1 matches at 7 bases. Germline-derived CDR1 and CDR2 are MGHRA and YSYEKL. The CDR3 runs to 15 residues. The J segment lost 4 bases and the V segment lost 1 base, leaving 4 bases of the junction unmatched. The CDR3 sequence is CASSQVGQANQPQHF. CDR3 nucleotide sequence: TGCGCCAGCAGCCAAGTAGGACAGGCTAATCAGCCCCAGCATTTT.

About this clonotype itself: Being off target in a library aimed at alpha chains, this beta chain has a size of little meaning. The DNA of the CDR3 is TGTGCCAGCAGTGACCCGACTAGCGAGCAGCAGTTCTTC. This encodes CASSDPTSEQQFF. The rearrangement uses TRBV6-4 and TRBJ2-1, with TRBD2 matching 8 bases. From germline, CDR1 is MRHNA and CDR2 SNTAGT. This CDR3 spans 13 amino acids. The junction had 5 bases not matched to a gene; V was cut back by 2 bases and J by 11 bases.

The sample holds many counts of this clonotype. Found in a library prepared for alpha chains, this beta chain is an off-target read, and its abundance has little meaning. The rearrangement joins TRBV19 to TRBJ2-1; D not resolved. Trimming removed 2 bases at V and 0 bases at J, with 8 bases between. Germline lookup yields CDR1 LNHDA and CDR2 SQIVND (reference sequence). This CDR3 region has 15 residues. The CDR3, as DNA: TGTGCCAGTAGTATACGCCTGACCTCCTACAATGAGCAGTTCTTC. Encoded protein: CASSIRLTSYNEQFF. The full variable domain, its missing parts supplied by reference TRBV19 and TRBJ2-1, is DGGITQSPKYLFRKEGQNVTLSCEQNLNHDAMYWYRQDPGQGLRLIYYSQIVNDFQKGDIAEGYSVSREKKESFPLTVTSAQKNPTAFYLCASSIRLTSYNEQFFGPGTRLTVL.

There are many counts of this clonotype. The library was built for alpha chains, so this beta chain is an off-target read and its size means little. This chain uses TRBV7-3 with TRBJ2-5; D is possibly TRBD2 (7 bases). Germline loops: CDR1 SGHTA, CDR2 FQGTGA. Trimming took off 4 bases at V and 4 bases at J, with 13 bases between the two ends. There are 14 residues in the CDR3. The CDR3 loop is CASSSTGGGETQYF. The CDR3 DNA is TGTGCCAGCAGCTCAACGGGGGGCGGAGAGACCCAGTACTTC. The full variable domain, in which reference TRBV7-3 and TRBJ2-5 provide the parts outside the CDR3, is GAGVSQTPSNKVTEKGKYVELRCDPISGHTALYWYRQSLGQGPEFLIYFQGTGAADDSGLPNDRFFAVRPEGSVSTLKIQRTERGDSAVYLCASSSTGGGETQYFGPGTRLLVL.

This clonotype is termed medium-sized. The size of this beta chain means little, since it is a stray read in a library made for alpha chains. The rearrangement joins TRBV2 to TRBJ2-5; no reliable D call. Germline CDR1 is SNHLY and CDR2 is FYNNEI. The CDR3 loop spans 11 amino acids. Trimming cost V 8 bases and J 5 bases, with 9 bases left between them. This chain's CDR3 is CASSFIETQYF. The CDR3 DNA reads TGTGCCAGCTCTTTTATTGAGACCCAGTACTTC.

This clonotype appeared many times. This beta chain turned up in a library designed for alpha chains; as an off-target read, its abundance says little. V and J are TRBV18 and TRBJ2-2; D is uncertain. The germline V gene has CDR1 KGHSH and CDR2 LQKENI. V lost 2 bases and J lost 2, with 12 bases in between. The CDR3 extends over 16 amino acids. The CDR3 DNA reads as TGTGCCAGCTCACCAGAAAGGGCGCGTAACACCGGGGAGCTGTTTTTT. Protein: CASSPERARNTGELFF.

This clonotype was seen repeatedly, ten times or more. In a library made to pick up alpha chains, this beta chain is a stray read with a size that means little. This sequence joins TRBV6-1 and TRBJ1-5; D gene unclear. This CDR3 is built from 13 residues. The germline gives CDR1 MNHNS, CDR2 SASEGT. The V end was cut by 0 bases, the J end by 7 bases, with 7 bases between. CDR3: CASSEAQNQPQHF. The CDR3 DNA reads TGTGCCAGCAGTGAAGCACAAAACCAGCCCCAGCATTTT.

This clonotype has at least ten counts. This beta chain was picked up by a library intended for alpha chains and is off target, so its count carries little meaning. The chain recombines TRBV7-2 with TRBJ2-5; possibly TRBD2 for D (7 bases). In germline, CDR1 is SGHTA, CDR2 FQGNSA. The CDR3 totals 14 residues. Trimming pared 8 bases from V and 7 bases from J, leaving 20 bases between. The CDR3 sequence: CASRQLGGPGTQYF. The CDR3 DNA sequence: TGTGCCAGCCGTCAGCTCGGGGGGCCGGGGACCCAGTACTTC.

This clonotype showed up many times. The size of this beta chain means little, since it is a stray read in a library made for alpha chains. This sequence joins TRBV6-5 and TRBJ1-1; D is possibly TRBD1 (6 bases). CDR3 length equals 16 residues. With 0 bases removed from V and 0 bases from J, the gap between germline ends came to 11 bases. From germline, CDR1 is MNHEY and CDR2 SVGAGI. CDR3 residues: CASSYSTGSMNTEAFF. The CDR3 DNA reads TGTGCCAGCAGTTACTCGACAGGAAGCATGAACACTGAAGCTTTCTTT.

This clonotype showed up many times. This beta chain turned up in a library designed for alpha chains; as an off-target read, its abundance says little. The rearrangement links TRBV7-6 to TRBJ2-2; tentatively, D is TRBD2 (5 bases). This CDR3 is built from 15 residues. Between the trimmed V and J ends, which lost 6 bases and 2 bases, there was a span of 13 bases. Germline CDR1 SGHVS, CDR2 FNYEAQ. The DNA for the CDR3 is TGTGCCAGCAGACCGGACTTAACTAACACCGGGGAGCTGTTTTTT. Its translation: CASRPDLTNTGELFF.

Turning to this clonotype: Within a library made for alpha chains, this beta chain is off target, and its count is uninformative. The rearrangement links TRBV6-2 or TRBV6-3 to TRBJ2-2; D is unclear. The CDR3 is made up of 15 amino acids. Per germline, CDR1 MNHEY and CDR2 SVGEGT. V was shortened by 0 bases and J by 1 base, with 6 bases between the two germline ends. The CDR3 sequence: CASSYSPMNTGELFF. The CDR3 DNA reads as TGTGCCAGCAGTTACTCACCAATGAACACCGGGGAGCTGTTTTTT.

This clonotype is judged medium-sized. The library was built for alpha chains, so this beta chain is an off-target read and its size means little. This chain connects TRBV4-2 to TRBJ2-2, with TRBD2 matching over 10 bases. The junction had 15 bases not matched to a gene; V was cut back by 4 bases and J by 7 bases. The V gene's germline CDR1 is LGHNA and CDR2 YNFKEQ. The CDR3 sequence is 18 residues long. The CDR3 is CASSRSGSSGGPSGELFF. The CDR3 DNA is TGTGCCAGCAGCCGCTCAGGGTCTAGCGGGGGCCCCAGCGGGGAGCTGTTTTTT.

This clonotype was counted many times. This beta chain slipped into a library made for alpha chains as a stray read, so its size is not meaningful. This chain connects TRBV6-1 to TRBJ2-3; D is ambiguous. Trimming took off 2 bases at V and 5 bases at J, with 14 bases between the two ends. CDR3 length equals 15 residues. The germline gives CDR1 MNHNS, CDR2 SASEGT. The CDR3 sequence is CASSEQQRPRDTQYF. In nucleotides, the CDR3 is TGTGCCAGCAGTGAACAACAGAGGCCCCGAGATACGCAGTATTTT.

In this sample, this clonotype turned up many times. A library made for alpha chains picked up this beta chain off target, so its size means little. The rearrangement joins TRBV5-1 to TRBJ2-3; possible D gene TRBD2, 5 bases. In germline, CDR1 is SGHRS, CDR2 YFSETQ. Deletions cut 0 bases from V and 1 base from J, with 12 bases between. The length of the CDR3 is 16 residues. CDR3 coding DNA: TGCGCCAGCAGCTTGGGTAGCGCTACTCGCACAGATACGCAGTATTTT. Residues: CASSLGSATRTDTQYF.

This clonotype was observed many times. The size of this beta chain means little, since it is a stray read in a library made for alpha chains. The chain uses TRBV12-3 or TRBV12-4 and TRBJ1-3; D perhaps matches TRBD1 (5 bases). This CDR3 has 13 residues. Between the trimmed V and J ends, which lost 1 base and 6 bases, there was a span of 7 bases. In DNA, the CDR3 is TGTGCCAGCAGTTTAGGACAGATAAACACCATATATTTT. Protein: CASSLGQINTIYF.

This clonotype was observed many times. This beta chain turned up in a library designed for alpha chains; as an off-target read, its abundance says little. The V call is TRBV6-9, the J call TRBJ1-2; no clear D gene. Trimming cost V 3 bases and J 1 base, with 9 bases left between them. The CDR3 is 14 amino acids. Germline CDR1 is MNHGY and CDR2 is SVAAGI. As DNA, the CDR3 is TGTGCCAGCAGTTACGGCAGACGTAACTATGGCTACACCTTC. The encoded protein is CASSYGRRNYGYTF.

This clonotype appeared many times. This beta chain turned up in a library designed for alpha chains; as an off-target read, its abundance says little. J is TRBJ2-5 and V is TRBV4-1, with 10 bases matching TRBD2. CDR1 and CDR2 (germline): MGHRA, YSYEKL. The V and J ends lost 5 bases and 5 bases, in that order; junction bases with no gene match: 11. This CDR3 contains 16 residues. CDR3 residues: CASSLQVAGGRETQYF. The CDR3 nucleotides are TGCGCCAGCAGCTTGCAAGTAGCGGGAGGCAGGGAGACCCAGTACTTC.

This clonotype has more than one count but fewer than ten. This beta chain turned up in a library designed for alpha chains; as an off-target read, its abundance says little. The chain carries TRBV4-3 and TRBJ2-5; 9 positions agree with TRBD2. CDR1 is LGHNA and CDR2 is YSLEER in the germline V gene. The ends lost 0 bases at V and 5 bases at J; junction bases unmatched: 10. CDR3 length: 17 residues. For the CDR3, the DNA is TGCGCCAGCAGCCAAGATTTCGGCGGGGGGGCCCTTGAGACCCAGTACTTC. Translated, it gives CASSQDFGGGALETQYF.